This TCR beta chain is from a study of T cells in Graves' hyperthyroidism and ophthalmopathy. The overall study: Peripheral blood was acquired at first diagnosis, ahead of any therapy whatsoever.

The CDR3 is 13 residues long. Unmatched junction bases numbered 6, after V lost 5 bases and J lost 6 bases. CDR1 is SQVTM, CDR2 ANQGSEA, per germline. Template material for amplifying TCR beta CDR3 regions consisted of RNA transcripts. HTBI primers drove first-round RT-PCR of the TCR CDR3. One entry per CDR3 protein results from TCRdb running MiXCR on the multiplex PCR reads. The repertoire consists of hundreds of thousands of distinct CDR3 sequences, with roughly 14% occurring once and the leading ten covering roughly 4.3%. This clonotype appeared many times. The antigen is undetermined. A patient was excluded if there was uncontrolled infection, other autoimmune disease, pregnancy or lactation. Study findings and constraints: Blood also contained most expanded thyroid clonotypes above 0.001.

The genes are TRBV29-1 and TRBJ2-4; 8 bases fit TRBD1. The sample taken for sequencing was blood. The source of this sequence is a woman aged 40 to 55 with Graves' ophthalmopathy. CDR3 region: CSVPNTGGNIQYF. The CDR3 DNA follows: TGCAGCGTTCCAAATACAGGGGGAAACATTCAGTACTTC.